This T cell receptor (beta chain) was captured in a study of siplizumab effects on memory and regulatory T cells. CDR3 size: 17 residues. Germline CDR1 and CDR2: SGHRS and YFSETQ. V lost 4 bases to trimming and J lost 1 base; unmatched junction nucleotides: 5. Overall study results and limits: Controls showed an average of approximately 28% Treg-derived mappable alloreactive CD4+ clones, while siplizumab showed about 69%. Naive T cells, seemingly more diverse than memory cells, seemed major alloresponse contributors.

The protocol was immunoSEQ multiplex PCR, while the TCRdb copy is restricted to in-frame clones and leaves out a portion. The sample records some 100,000 clones, less than 95% being singletons. Details on this clone: Its antigen is not identified.

The rearrangement uses TRBV5-1 and TRBJ2-3; TRBD2 agrees at 14 bases. The sequence was collected from a human donor in good health. Sequencing was carried out using non-Treg CD4+ T cells sorted from blood. The CDR3 reads CASSRGLAGVGTDTQYF. Here the CDR3 DNA reads TGCGCCAGCAGCCGGGGACTAGCGGGAGTGGGCACAGATACGCAGTATTTT.